The entry below describes one T cell receptor (beta chain). Its antigen is currently unknown. The data stem from a study of siplizumab effects on memory and regulatory T cells. This CDR3 is built from 15 residues. Germline assignment: CDR1 LNHDA and CDR2 SQIVND (reference sequence). With V trimmed by 6 bases and J by 5 bases, 8 bases remained unmatched. TCRdb's table, derived via immunoSEQ multiplex PCR, lists solely in-frame clones and lacks some. The sample has over 85,000 clones; about 96% are singletons. General study points: In siplizumab cultures, the suppressive function of proliferating Tregs remained unconfirmed. Treatment with siplizumab left mappable alloreactive CD4+ clones averaging roughly 69% Treg-derived, compared with 25% to 30% in controls. Most alloreactive clones went unmapped to unstimulated subsets; only a minor fraction mapped. The apparent diversity of naive T cells exceeded that of memory cells, and naive T cells seemed to make a major contribution to the alloresponse.

The chain uses TRBV19 and TRBJ2-3, with TRBD2 matching over 10 bases. Sequencing was carried out using naive CD4+ T cells sorted from blood. The origin of this receptor is a human donor in good health. The CDR3 reads CASRQAGGLVDTQYF. The CDR3 DNA is TGTGCCAGTAGACAAGCGGGGGGGCTGGTAGATACGCAGTATTTT.